The rows below give T cell receptor beta chains drawn from one sample of a study of shared clonotypes between healthy human individuals. Sequenced by immunoSEQ multiplex PCR; TCRdb stores in-frame clones only, minus some. The table includes about 700,000 clones, about 74% detected once. The source material was memory CD4+ T cells sorted from blood. Source of these receptors: a woman between 25 and 40 years old in good health. Each CDR3 is given with its conserved first and last residue. A D gene is named only where the DNA matches it firmly. Expanded clones get a size class; other rows say once, few or many, or leave the size out.

d_gene	j_gene	abundance	v_gene	CDR3aa	CDR3nt
-	TRBJ2-2	-	TRBV2	CASSVTELGTGELFF	TGTGCCAGCAGTGTTACTGAATTGGGCACCGGGGAGCTGTTTTTT
TRBD1	TRBJ2-7	-	TRBV7-8	CASSPGQGKVYEQYF	TGTGCCAGCAGCCCAGGACAGGGTAAGGTCTACGAGCAGTACTTC
-	TRBJ2-4	-	TRBV19	CASSMEAGPPVDIQYF	TGTGCCAGTAGTATGGAAGCAGGGCCGCCGGTGGACATTCAGTACTTC
-	TRBJ2-3	-	TRBV7-8	CASSLATRSKGVVQYF	TGTGCCAGCAGCTTAGCGACTAGATCGAAAGGGGTCGTGCAGTATTTT
-	TRBJ2-2	-	TRBV6-4	CASRILSNTGELFF	TGTGCCAGCAGAATTCTTAGTAACACCGGGGAGCTGTTTTTT
-	TRBJ1-2	once	TRBV28	CASSFRDKISYTF	TGTGCCAGCAGTTTTCGGGACAAAATTAGCTACACCTTC
-	TRBJ2-7	-	TRBV18	CASSPGGSYYEQYF	TGTGCCAGCTCACCAGGGGGTTCCTACTACGAGCAGTACTTC
-	TRBJ2-1	-	TRBV28	CASTTPSGTGQFF	TGTGCCAGCACCACCCCATCGGGTACGGGGCAGTTCTTC
-	TRBJ1-1	-	TRBV28	CASSFWSEAFF	TGTGCCAGCAGTTTTTGGTCTGAAGCTTTCTTT
TRBD1	TRBJ2-3	-	TRBV2	CANGQGGTQYF	TGTGCCAATGGACAGGGTGGTACGCAGTATTTT
TRBD2	TRBJ2-7	-	TRBV7-9	CASSLAGGPKYEQYF	TGTGCCAGCAGCTTAGCGGGAGGGCCAAAGTACGAGCAGTACTTC
-	TRBJ1-2	-	TRBV7-9	CASSEAGGLDGYTF	TGTGCCAGCAGCGAAGCTGGGGGGTTGGATGGCTACACCTTC
TRBD1	TRBJ1-5	-	TRBV19	CASSGTGGINQPQHF	TGTGCCAGTAGCGGGACAGGGGGCATCAATCAGCCCCAGCATTTT
TRBD1	TRBJ1-1	few	TRBV7-2	CASSSRPPGQGNTEAFF	TGTGCCAGCAGCTCTCGACCTCCGGGACAGGGGAACACTGAAGCTTTCTTT
-	TRBJ1-5	-	TRBV7-2	CASSFYLNQPQHF	TGTGCCAGCAGCTTTTACTTAAATCAGCCCCAGCATTTT
TRBD2	TRBJ2-3	few	TRBV10-3	CAISADRGLADRADTQYF	TGTGCCATCAGTGCCGACAGGGGACTAGCGGACCGGGCAGATACGCAGTATTTT
-	TRBJ2-6	-	TRBV6-1	CASSERGAGANVLTF	TGTGCCAGCAGTGAAAGGGGGGCTGGGGCCAACGTCCTGACTTTC
-	TRBJ2-3	-	TRBV7-8	CASSILLAADTQYF	TGTGCCAGCAGCATCCTACTAGCAGCAGATACGCAGTATTTT
-	TRBJ2-7	-	TRBV28	CASGQNGYEQYF	TGTGCCAGCGGCCAGAACGGCTACGAGCAGTACTTC
-	TRBJ1-4	-	TRBV5-1	CASSLVGRANEKLFF	TGCGCCAGCAGCTTAGTAGGGCGAGCTAATGAAAAACTGTTTTTT
-	TRBJ2-7	-	TRBV9	CASSVGGGEDEQYF	TGTGCCAGCAGCGTAGGAGGAGGGGAGGACGAGCAGTACTTC
-	TRBJ2-2	-	TRBV28	CASSLTLGGELFF	TGTGCCAGCAGTTTAACGCTCGGCGGGGAGCTGTTTTTT
TRBD1	TRBJ1-4	few	TRBV2	CAGGTDYEKLFF	TGTGCCGGAGGGACAGACTATGAAAAACTGTTTTTT
-	TRBJ1-2	-	TRBV5-1	CASSLVYGGYTF	TGCGCCAGCAGCTTGGTTTACGGGGGCTACACCTTC
TRBD1	TRBJ2-3	few	TRBV5-1	CASSGTTGLGTDTQYF	TGCGCCAGCAGCGGAACGACAGGGCTCGGCACAGATACGCAGTATTTT
TRBD1	TRBJ1-2	few	TRBV28	CASSLLTGRDYGYTF	TGTGCCAGCAGTTTGTTGACAGGGAGGGATTATGGCTACACCTTC
-	TRBJ2-3	-	TRBV5-1	CASSLRGHGTDTQYF	TGCGCCAGCAGCTTGAGAGGGCACGGCACAGATACGCAGTATTTT
-	TRBJ2-1	few	TRBV4-2	CASSQDPQGYNNEQFF	TGTGCCAGCAGCCAAGATCCCCAGGGGTACAACAATGAGCAGTTCTTC
-	TRBJ2-3	few	TRBV5-1	CASSLLLGSTDTQYF	TGCGCCAGCAGCTTGCTACTAGGAAGCACAGATACGCAGTATTTT
-	TRBJ2-2	-	TRBV5-1	CASSLTDSNTGELFF	TGCGCCAGCAGCTTAACAGATTCGAACACCGGGGAGCTGTTTTTT
-	TRBJ2-1	-	TRBV7-9	CASSLGTTWGNEQFF	TGTGCCAGCAGCTTAGGGACAACCTGGGGGAATGAGCAGTTCTTC
-	TRBJ2-2	-	TRBV6-4	CASIPPPGELFF	TGTGCCAGCATACCCCCCCCCGGGGAGCTGTTTTTT